This TCR beta chain originates from a study of blood T cell repertoires in COVID-19. Study at large: Whether acute or convalescent, the COVID-19 samples came from the United States, Italy and Spain.

The CDR3 length is 16 residues. V lost 3 bases to trimming and J lost 4 bases; unmatched junction nucleotides: 5. Germline values: CDR1 MDHEN, CDR2 SYDVKM. In the authors' methods: Amplification from reference gene primers served as the basis for estimated nucleated cell counts. Using immunoSEQ multiplex PCR, the repertoire was profiled, and TCRdb retains in-frame clones only, with some absent. V and J calls and clone size are given by that table; D and trimming were obtained from the DNA. The data hold about 190,000 clones, with 88% observed a single time. The sequence came from a young man with acute or convalescent COVID-19. This sequence joins TRBV28 and TRBJ1-6, with 8 nucleotides matching TRBD1. The sequenced sample consisted of peripheral blood. CDR3: CASSFGQGSYNSPLHF. CDR3 nucleotides: TGTGCCAGCAGTTTTGGACAGGGTAGTTATAATTCACCCCTCCACTTT.